This T cell receptor beta chain was identified during a study of blood T cell repertoires in COVID-19. At the level of the study: Samples representing acute and convalescent COVID-19 were sourced from the United States, Italy and Spain. In each case, the material was cDNA or gDNA derived from T cells, B-cell-depleted T cells, or PBMCs.

CDR3 length: 12 amino acids. V was shortened by 4 bases and J by 4 bases, with 7 bases between the two germline ends. Germline V gene data show CDR1 as LNHDA and CDR2 as SQIVND (reference sequence). Per the study methods: Cell counts per sample came from amplifying reference gene primers. Method: immunoSEQ multiplex PCR; TCRdb's copy keeps in-frame clones and lacks some. V, J and clone size derive from that table, while D and trimming were established from the DNA sequence. The data hold under 200,000 clones, with about 85% observed a single time. The source is a man younger than 30 with acute or convalescent COVID-19. The sequencing sample was made of peripheral blood. The chain employs TRBV19 and TRBJ1-2; D not resolved. CDR3 coding DNA: TGTGCCAGTAGTAGTATCGGCTATGGCTACACCTTC. It yields the protein CASSSIGYGYTF. Combining the CDR3 with reference TRBV19 and TRBJ1-2 gives the whole variable domain DGGITQSPKYLFRKEGQNVTLSCEQNLNHDAMYWYRQDPGQGLRLIYYSQIVNDFQKGDIAEGYSVSREKKESFPLTVTSAQKNPTAFYLCASSSIGYGYTFGSGTRLTVV.